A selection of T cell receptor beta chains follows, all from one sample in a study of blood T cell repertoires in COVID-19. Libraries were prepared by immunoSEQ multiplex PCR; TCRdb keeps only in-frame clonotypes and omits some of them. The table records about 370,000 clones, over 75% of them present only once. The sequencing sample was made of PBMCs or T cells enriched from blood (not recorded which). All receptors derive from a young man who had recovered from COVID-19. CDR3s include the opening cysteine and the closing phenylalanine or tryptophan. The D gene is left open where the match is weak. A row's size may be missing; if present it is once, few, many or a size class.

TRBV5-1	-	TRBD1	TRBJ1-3	CASSLQGASGNTIYF	TGCGCCAGCAGCTTACAGGGGGCCTCTGGAAACACCATATATTTT
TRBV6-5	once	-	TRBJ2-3	CASSYRDTDTQYF	TGTGCCAGCAGTTACCGGGACACAGATACGCAGTATTTT
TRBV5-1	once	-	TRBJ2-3	CASRGTSSTDTQYF	TGCGCCAGCAGGGGGACTTCTAGCACAGATACGCAGTATTTT
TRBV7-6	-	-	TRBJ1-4	CASSLGGGVGEKLFF	TGTGCCAGCAGCTTAGGGGGCGGGGTAGGAGAAAAACTGTTTTTT
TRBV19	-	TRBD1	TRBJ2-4	CASNNPTGLVPKNIQYF	TGTGCCAGTAATAATCCGACAGGGCTAGTGCCCAAAAACATTCAGTACTTC
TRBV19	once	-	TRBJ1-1	CASSAQGFNTEAFF	TGTGCCAGTAGTGCTCAGGGATTTAACACTGAAGCTTTCTTT
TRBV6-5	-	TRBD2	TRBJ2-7	CASSYAGGGFEQYF	TGTGCCAGCAGTTACGCTGGGGGGGGGTTCGAGCAGTACTTC
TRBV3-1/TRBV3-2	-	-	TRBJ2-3	CASSQGPAIRGTDTQYF	TGTGCCAGCAGCCAAGGGCCCGCCATCCGTGGCACAGATACGCAGTATTTT
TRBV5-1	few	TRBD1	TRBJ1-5	CASSPGQGNQPQHF	TGCGCCAGCAGCCCGGGACAGGGGAATCAGCCCCAGCATTTT
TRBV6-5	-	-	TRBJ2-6	CASSRYSGANVLTF	TGTGCCAGCAGCCGTTACTCTGGGGCCAACGTCCTGACTTTC
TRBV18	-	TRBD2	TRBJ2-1	CASSPSGAGVELSSYNEQFF	TGTGCCAGCTCACCAAGCGGAGCGGGAGTAGAATTGAGCTCCTACAATGAGCAGTTCTTC
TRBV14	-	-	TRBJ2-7	CASSYRRQGYEQYF	TGTGCCAGCAGCTACCGGCGGCAGGGCTACGAGCAGTACTTC
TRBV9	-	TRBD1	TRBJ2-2	CASSVGTGPNTGELFF	TGTGCCAGCAGCGTAGGGACAGGGCCGAACACCGGGGAGCTGTTTTTT
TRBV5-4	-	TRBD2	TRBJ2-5	CASSLAGGLAGDRETQYF	TGTGCCAGCAGCTTGGCAGGGGGACTAGCGGGAGATCGAGAGACCCAGTACTTC
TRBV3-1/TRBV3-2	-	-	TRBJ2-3	CASSQGLAVTDTQYF	TGTGCCAGCAGCCAAGGGTTAGCGGTCACAGATACGCAGTATTTT
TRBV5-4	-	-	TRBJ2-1	CASSLDAAGEQFF	TGTGCCAGCAGCTTGGACGCGGCGGGGGAGCAGTTCTTC
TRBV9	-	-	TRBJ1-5	CASSEGVVENQPQHF	TGTGCCAGCAGCGAGGGGGTAGTAGAGAATCAGCCCCAGCATTTT
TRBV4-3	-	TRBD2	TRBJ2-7	CASSHRWSGIMDEQYF	TGCGCCAGCAGCCATCGCTGGAGCGGGATCATGGACGAGCAGTACTTC
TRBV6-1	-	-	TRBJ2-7	CASSDIGTENSYEQYF	TGTGCCAGCAGTGACATAGGGACTGAGAACTCCTACGAGCAGTACTTC
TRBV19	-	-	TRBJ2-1	CASSPFSGITYNEQFF	TGTGCCAGCTCCCCATTTAGCGGAATAACCTACAATGAGCAGTTCTTC
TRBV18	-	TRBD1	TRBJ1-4	CASSPPGQATNEKLFF	TGTGCCAGCTCACCACCGGGACAGGCAACTAATGAAAAACTGTTTTTT
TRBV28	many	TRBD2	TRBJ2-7	CASSLGASGNVGKQYF	TGTGCCAGCAGTCTAGGGGCTAGCGGGAATGTAGGGAAGCAGTACTTC
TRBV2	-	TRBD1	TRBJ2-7	CASSLGQVEQYF	TGTGCCAGCAGCCTCGGACAGGTCGAGCAGTACTTC
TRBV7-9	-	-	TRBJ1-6	CASGGQLNSPLHF	TGTGCCAGCGGGGGACAACTTAATTCACCCCTCCACTTT
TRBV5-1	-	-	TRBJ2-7	CASSPGRGFGEQYF	TGCGCCAGCAGCCCAGGCCGGGGGTTTGGCGAGCAGTACTTC
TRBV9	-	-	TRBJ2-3	CASSVLASTDTQYF	TGTGCCAGCAGCGTACTAGCTAGCACAGATACGCAGTATTTT
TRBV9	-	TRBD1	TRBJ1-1	CASSVGTGSHNTEAFF	TGTGCCAGCAGCGTTGGGACAGGGAGTCATAACACTGAAGCTTTCTTT
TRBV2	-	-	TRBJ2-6	CASSVGGLSGANVLTF	TGTGCCAGCAGTGTCGGCGGACTCTCTGGGGCCAACGTCCTGACTTTC
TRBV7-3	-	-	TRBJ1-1	CASSRGNTEAFF	TGTGCCAGCAGCCGGGGGAACACTGAAGCTTTCTTT
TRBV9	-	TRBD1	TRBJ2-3	CASSVSGQGAQYF	TGTGCCAGCAGCGTATCCGGACAGGGGGCGCAGTATTTT
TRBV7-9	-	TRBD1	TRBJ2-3	CASSTRGFRDTQYF	TGTGCCAGCAGCACCAGGGGGTTCCGGGATACGCAGTATTTT
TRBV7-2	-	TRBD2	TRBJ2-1	CASSSRTSDGEQFF	TGTGCCAGCAGCTCGAGGACTAGCGATGGTGAGCAGTTCTTC
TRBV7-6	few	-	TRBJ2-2	CASSLRFGFGSGELFF	TGTGCCAGCAGCTTAAGATTTGGGTTCGGGTCCGGGGAGCTGTTTTTT
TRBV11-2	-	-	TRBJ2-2	CASSPQRVPGGELFF	TGTGCCAGCAGCCCCCAGAGGGTTCCGGGCGGGGAGCTGTTTTTT
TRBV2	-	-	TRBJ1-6	CASSVEQGSRSPLHF	TGTGCCAGCAGTGTCGAACAGGGTTCGCGTTCACCCCTCCACTTT
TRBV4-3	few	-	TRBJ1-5	CASSQELSRNQPQHF	TGCGCCAGCAGCCAAGAGTTGAGCCGCAATCAGCCCCAGCATTTT
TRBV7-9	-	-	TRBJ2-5	CASSFPKDSKETQYF	TGTGCCAGCAGCTTCCCGAAGGACTCGAAAGAGACCCAGTACTTC
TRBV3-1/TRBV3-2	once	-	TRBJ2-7	CASSQDSGHNEQYF	TGTGCCAGCAGCCAAGATAGTGGGCACAACGAGCAGTACTTC
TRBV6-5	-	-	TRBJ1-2	CASSYRGVGYGYTF	TGTGCCAGCAGTTACCGGGGAGTTGGCTATGGCTACACCTTC
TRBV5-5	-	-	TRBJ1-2	CASSPDRITYGYTF	TGTGCCAGCAGCCCGGACAGAATCACCTATGGCTACACCTTC
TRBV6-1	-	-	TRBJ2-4	CASSEISNNIQYF	TGTGCCAGCAGTGAAATCAGTAATAACATTCAGTACTTC
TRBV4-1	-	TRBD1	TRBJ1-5	CASSYGQGNQPQHF	TGCGCCAGCAGCTACGGACAGGGCAATCAGCCCCAGCATTTT
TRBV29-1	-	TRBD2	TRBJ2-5	CSATVGGSGSQETQYF	TGCAGCGCCACGGTCGGGGGTAGCGGGAGCCAAGAGACCCAGTACTTC
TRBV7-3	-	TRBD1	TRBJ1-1	CASSSHGTGNTEAFF	TGTGCCAGCAGCTCCCACGGGACAGGGAACACTGAAGCTTTCTTT
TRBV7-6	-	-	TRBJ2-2	CASSQRTMAETGELFF	TGTGCCAGCAGCCAACGCACGATGGCCGAAACCGGGGAGCTGTTTTTT
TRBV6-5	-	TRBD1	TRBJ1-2	CASTPLDRDGYGYTF	TGTGCCAGCACCCCCCTAGACAGGGACGGATATGGCTACACCTTC
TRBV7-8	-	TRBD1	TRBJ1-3	CASSSQTGSGNTIYF	TGTGCCAGCAGCTCACAGACAGGGTCTGGAAACACCATATATTTT
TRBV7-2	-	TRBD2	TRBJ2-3	CASSSNPSGRAQYF	TGTGCCAGCAGCTCCAACCCTAGCGGGAGGGCCCAGTATTTT
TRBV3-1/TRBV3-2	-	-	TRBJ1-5	CASKGQGNQPQHF	TGTGCCAGCAAGGGGCAGGGCAATCAGCCCCAGCATTTT
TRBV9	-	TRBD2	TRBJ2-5	CASSPGLAAQETQYF	TGTGCCAGCAGCCCAGGACTAGCGGCTCAAGAGACCCAGTACTTC
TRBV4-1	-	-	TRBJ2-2	CASRPGGDGELFF	TGCGCCAGCCGCCCGGGGGGCGACGGGGAGCTGTTTTTT
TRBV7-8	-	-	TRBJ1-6	CASSLGGGVGSPLHF	TGTGCCAGCAGCTTAGGGGGAGGGGTAGGATCACCCCTCCACTTT
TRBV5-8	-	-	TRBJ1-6	CASSLGRINSPLHF	TGTGCCAGCAGCTTGGGGCGGATTAATTCACCCCTCCACTTT
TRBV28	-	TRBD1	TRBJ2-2	CASSSGGSEGELFF	TGTGCCAGCAGTTCAGGGGGCTCAGAGGGGGAGCTGTTTTTT
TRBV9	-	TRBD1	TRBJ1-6	CASSRRGGQGGEYSPLHF	TGTGCCAGCAGCCGTCGCGGAGGGCAAGGGGGCGAATACTCACCCCTCCACTTT
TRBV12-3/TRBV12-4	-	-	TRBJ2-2	CAISRVMTGELFF	TGTGCCATCTCGAGGGTGATGACCGGGGAGCTGTTTTTT
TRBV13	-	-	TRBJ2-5	CASSLEKRTQYQETQYF	TGTGCCAGCAGCTTGGAGAAACGAACCCAGTACCAAGAGACCCAGTACTTC
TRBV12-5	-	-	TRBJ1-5	CASGRTVQSAPGQFNQPQHF	TGTGCTAGTGGTCGTACAGTTCAATCAGCCCCAGGACAGTTCAATCAGCCCCAGCATTTT
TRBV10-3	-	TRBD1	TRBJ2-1	CAISWDRAYNEQFF	TGTGCCATCAGTTGGGACAGGGCTTACAATGAGCAGTTCTTC